This TCR beta chain comes out of a study of T-cell reconstitution after alpha-beta-depleted transplantation in children. As it was prepared, the TCRbeta library received unique molecular identifiers. One entry per CDR3 protein, called by TCRdb with MiXCR from the PCR reads. The table records about 410,000 distinct CDR3 sequences, roughly 22% of them present only once. V dropped 2 bases and J dropped 6; count of bases not matched to a gene: 6. The length of the CDR3 is 15 residues. The sequenced sample was PBMCs from the stem cell graft donor, obtained from the stem cell graft. This sequence was found in a human donor who donated a stem cell graft to a child with acute myeloid leukemia. The J gene is TRBJ2-1, the V gene TRBV12-3 or TRBV12-4, with 8 nucleotides matching TRBD2. The CDR3 nucleotides are TGTGCCAGCAGTTTAACCAGCGGGAGAAGCAATGAGCAGTTCTTC. It is translated as CASSLTSGRSNEQFF.